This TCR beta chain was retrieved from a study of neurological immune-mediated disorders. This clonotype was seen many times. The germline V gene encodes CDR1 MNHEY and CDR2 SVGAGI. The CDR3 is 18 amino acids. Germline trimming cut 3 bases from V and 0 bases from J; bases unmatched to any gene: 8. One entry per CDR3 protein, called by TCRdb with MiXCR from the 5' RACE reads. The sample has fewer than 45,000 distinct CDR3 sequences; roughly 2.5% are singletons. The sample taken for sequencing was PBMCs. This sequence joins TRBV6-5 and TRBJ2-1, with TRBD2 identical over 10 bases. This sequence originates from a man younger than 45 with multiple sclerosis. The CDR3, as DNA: TGTGCCAGCAGTTATATTAGCGGGGGGAGTCACTCCTACAATGAGCAGTTCTTC. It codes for CASSYISGGSHSYNEQFF.